What follows is one T cell receptor (beta chain) and its context. The antigen remains undetermined. Time point described: week 23, last vaccination. One vaccine dose held 300 ug of mutant IDH1 20-mer peptide and came with topical imiquimod. Germline loops: CDR1 MGHDK, CDR2 SYGVNS. The CDR3 has 15 amino acids. Trimming took 1 base from V and 7 from J, leaving 14 bases between them. The sample originates from a study of a mutant IDH1 vaccine in newly diagnosed glioma. Only in-frame clones appear in the TCRdb table, and some are missing; sequencing was by immunoSEQ multiplex PCR. The sample contains around 41,000 clones, about 79% of which appear only once.

The clonotype comes from a middle-aged woman with glioma. Some clones in this sample may be carry-over from other donors' samples. The chain carries TRBV25-1 and TRBJ1-5; D is unresolved. Source: PBMCs, taken from a glioma patient whose treatment included an IDH1 peptide vaccine. CDR3: CASSELGGIRQPQHF. The CDR3 region has the DNA TGTGCCAGCAGTGAATTAGGTGGGATACGGCAGCCCCAGCATTTT.